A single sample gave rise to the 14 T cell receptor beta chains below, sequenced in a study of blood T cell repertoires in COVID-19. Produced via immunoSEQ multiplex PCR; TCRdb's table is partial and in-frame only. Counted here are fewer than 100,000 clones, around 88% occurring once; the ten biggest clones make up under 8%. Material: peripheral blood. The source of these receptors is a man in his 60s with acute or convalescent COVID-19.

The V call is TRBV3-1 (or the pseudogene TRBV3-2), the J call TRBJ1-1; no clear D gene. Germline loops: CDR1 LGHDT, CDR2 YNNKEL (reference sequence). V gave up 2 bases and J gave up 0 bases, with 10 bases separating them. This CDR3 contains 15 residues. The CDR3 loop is CASSQSPLLNTEAFF. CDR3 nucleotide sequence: TGTGCCAGCAGCCAATCCCCACTCTTGAACACTGAAGCTTTCTTT.

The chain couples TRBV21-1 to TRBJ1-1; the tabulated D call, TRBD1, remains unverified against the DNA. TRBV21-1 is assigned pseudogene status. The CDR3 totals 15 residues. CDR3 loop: CASSKVYRLNTEAFF. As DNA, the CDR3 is TGTGCCAGCAGCAAAGTGTACAGATTGAACACTGAAGCTTTCTTT.

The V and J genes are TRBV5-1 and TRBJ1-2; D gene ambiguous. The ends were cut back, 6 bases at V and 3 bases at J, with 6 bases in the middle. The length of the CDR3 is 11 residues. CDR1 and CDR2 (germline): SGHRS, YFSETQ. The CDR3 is CASKRDYGYTF. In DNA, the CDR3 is TGCGCCAGCAAACGGGACTATGGCTACACCTTC.

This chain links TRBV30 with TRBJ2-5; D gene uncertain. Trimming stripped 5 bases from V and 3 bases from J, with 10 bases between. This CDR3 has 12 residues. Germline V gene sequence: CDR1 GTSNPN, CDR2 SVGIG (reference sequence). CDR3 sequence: CAWVPGKETQYF. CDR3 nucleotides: TGTGCCTGGGTTCCAGGAAAAGAGACCCAGTACTTC.

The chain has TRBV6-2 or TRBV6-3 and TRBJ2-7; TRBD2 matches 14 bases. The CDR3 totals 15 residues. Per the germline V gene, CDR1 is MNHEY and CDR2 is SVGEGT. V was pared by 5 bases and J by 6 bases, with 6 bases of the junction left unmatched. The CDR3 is CASSRLAGGPGEQYF. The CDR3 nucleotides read TGTGCCAGCAGTAGACTAGCGGGAGGGCCAGGCGAGCAGTACTTC.

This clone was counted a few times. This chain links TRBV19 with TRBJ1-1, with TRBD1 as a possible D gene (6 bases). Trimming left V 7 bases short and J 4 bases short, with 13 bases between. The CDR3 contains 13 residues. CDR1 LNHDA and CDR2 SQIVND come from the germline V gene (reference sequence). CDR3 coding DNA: TGTGCCAGTAAGGAAACAGGGCGCACTGAAGCTTTCTTT. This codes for CASKETGRTEAFF.

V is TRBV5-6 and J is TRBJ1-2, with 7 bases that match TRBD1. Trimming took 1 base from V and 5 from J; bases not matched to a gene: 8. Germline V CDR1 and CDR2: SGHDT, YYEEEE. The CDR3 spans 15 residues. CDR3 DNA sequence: TGTGCCAGCAGCTTGAGGTTCCCAGGGGGTTATGGCTACACCTTC. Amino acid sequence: CASSLRFPGGYGYTF. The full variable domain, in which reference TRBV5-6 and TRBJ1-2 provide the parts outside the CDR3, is DAGVTQSPTHLIKTRGQQVTLRCSPKSGHDTVSWYQQALGQGPQFIFQYYEEEERQRGNFPDRFSGHQFPNYSSELNVNALLLGDSALYLCASSLRFPGGYGYTFGSGTRLTVV.

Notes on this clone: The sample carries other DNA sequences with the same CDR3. CDR3 bases: TGTGCCAGCAGAGGACAGGGACGAGAGACCCAGTACTTC. Amino acid sequence: CASRGQGRETQYF. The V call is TRBV12-3 or TRBV12-4, the J call TRBJ2-5, with 8 bases lining up with TRBD1. V trimming: 6 bases; J trimming: 4 bases; junction bases outside the gene matches: 4. CDR3 length: 13 residues.

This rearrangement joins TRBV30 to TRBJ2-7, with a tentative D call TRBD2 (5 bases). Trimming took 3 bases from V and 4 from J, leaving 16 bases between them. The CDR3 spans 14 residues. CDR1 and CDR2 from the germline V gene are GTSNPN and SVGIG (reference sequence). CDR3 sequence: CAWSDPPRAYEQYF. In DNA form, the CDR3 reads TGTGCCTGGAGCGACCCCCCGAGGGCTTACGAGCAGTACTTC.

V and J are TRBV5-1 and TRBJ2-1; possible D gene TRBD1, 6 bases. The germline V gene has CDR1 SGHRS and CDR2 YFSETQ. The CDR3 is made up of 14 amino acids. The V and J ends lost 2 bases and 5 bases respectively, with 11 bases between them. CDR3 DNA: TGCGCCAGCAGCTTAAGACAGGCGAACAATGAGCAGTTCTTC. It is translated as CASSLRQANNEQFF.

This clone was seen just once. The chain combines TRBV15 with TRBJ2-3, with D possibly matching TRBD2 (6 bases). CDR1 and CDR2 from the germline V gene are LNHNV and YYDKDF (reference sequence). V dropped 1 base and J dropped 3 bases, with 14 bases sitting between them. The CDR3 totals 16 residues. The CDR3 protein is CATSRAGSGLTDTQYF. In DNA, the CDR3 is TGTGCCACCAGCAGAGCGGGCTCAGGACTAACAGATACGCAGTATTTT.

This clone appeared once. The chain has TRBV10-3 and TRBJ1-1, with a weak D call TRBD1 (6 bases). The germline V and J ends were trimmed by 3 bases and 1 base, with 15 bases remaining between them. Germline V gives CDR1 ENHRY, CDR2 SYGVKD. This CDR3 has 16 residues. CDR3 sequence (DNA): TGTGCCATCAGTGATAAAGGGGCAGGGGCGAACACTGAAGCTTTCTTT. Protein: CAISDKGAGANTEAFF.

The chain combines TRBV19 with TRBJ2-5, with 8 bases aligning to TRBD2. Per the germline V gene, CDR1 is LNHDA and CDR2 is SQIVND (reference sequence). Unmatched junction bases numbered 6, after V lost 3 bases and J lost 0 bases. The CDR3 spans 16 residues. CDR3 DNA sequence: TGTGCCAGTAGTATTCAACTAGCGGAGTACCAAGAGACCCAGTACTTC. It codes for CASSIQLAEYQETQYF.

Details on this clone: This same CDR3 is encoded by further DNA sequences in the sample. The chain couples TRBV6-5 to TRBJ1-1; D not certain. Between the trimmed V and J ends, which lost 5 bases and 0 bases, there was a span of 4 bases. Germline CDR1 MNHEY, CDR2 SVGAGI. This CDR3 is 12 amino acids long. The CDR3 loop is CASSPMNTEAFF. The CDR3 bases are TGTGCCAGCAGTCCCATGAACACTGAAGCTTTCTTT.